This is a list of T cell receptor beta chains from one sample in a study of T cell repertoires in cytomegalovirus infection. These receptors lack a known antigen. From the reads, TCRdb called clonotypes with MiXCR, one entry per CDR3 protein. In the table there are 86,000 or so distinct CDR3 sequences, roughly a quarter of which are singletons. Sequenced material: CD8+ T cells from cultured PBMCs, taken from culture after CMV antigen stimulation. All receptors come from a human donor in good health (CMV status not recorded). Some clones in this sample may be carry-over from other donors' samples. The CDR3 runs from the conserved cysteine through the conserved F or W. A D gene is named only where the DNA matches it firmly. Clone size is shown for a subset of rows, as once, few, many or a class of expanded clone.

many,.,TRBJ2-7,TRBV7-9,TGTGCCAGCAGACAACTAGACATCGAGCAGTACTTC,CASRQLDIEQYF
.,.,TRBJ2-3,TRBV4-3,TGCGCCAGCAGCCTACTCCTCACAGATACGCAGTATTTT,CASSLLLTDTQYF
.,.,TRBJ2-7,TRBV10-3,TGTGCCATCAGCCCCGGCGGGCTACGGTACGAGCAGTACTTC,CAISPGGLRYEQYF
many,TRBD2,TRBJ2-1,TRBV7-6,TGTGCCAGCAGCTCGGGGACTAGCGCGTACAATGAGCAGTTCTTC,CASSSGTSAYNEQFF
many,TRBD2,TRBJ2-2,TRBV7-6,TGTGCCAGCAGACGACTAGCGGGGGCGTCCGGCGGGGAGCTGTTTTTT,CASRRLAGASGGELFF
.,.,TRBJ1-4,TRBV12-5,TGTGCTAGTGGTTTACTGGAAAAACTGTTTTTT,CASGLLEKLFF
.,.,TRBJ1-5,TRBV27,TGTGCCAGCAGCTTCGTCCAGACTAGCAATCAGCCCCAGCATTTT,CASSFVQTSNQPQHF
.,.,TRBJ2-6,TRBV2,TGTGCCAGCAGATCCGACCAATCTGGGGCCAACGTCCTGACTTTC,CASRSDQSGANVLTF
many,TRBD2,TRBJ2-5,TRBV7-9,TGTGCCAGCAGCCGCAGTCTAGCGGGGGATGAGACCCAGTACTTC,CASSRSLAGDETQYF
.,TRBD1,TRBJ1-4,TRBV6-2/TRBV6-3,TGTGCCAGCAGTCCCCTCCTTCGACAGGGGGGTCGAAATGAAAAACTGTTTTTT,CASSPLLRQGGRNEKLFF
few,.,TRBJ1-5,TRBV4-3,TGCGCCAGCAGCCAAGGGACCAATCAGCCCCAGCATTTT,CASSQGTNQPQHF
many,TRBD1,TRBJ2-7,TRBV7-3,TGTGCCAGCAGCTCTATATCCGGGACAGGACGCTACGAGCAGTACTTC,CASSSISGTGRYEQYF
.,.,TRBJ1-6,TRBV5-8,TGTGCCAGCAGCTTGCGGTCACCCCTCCACTTT,CASSLRSPLHF